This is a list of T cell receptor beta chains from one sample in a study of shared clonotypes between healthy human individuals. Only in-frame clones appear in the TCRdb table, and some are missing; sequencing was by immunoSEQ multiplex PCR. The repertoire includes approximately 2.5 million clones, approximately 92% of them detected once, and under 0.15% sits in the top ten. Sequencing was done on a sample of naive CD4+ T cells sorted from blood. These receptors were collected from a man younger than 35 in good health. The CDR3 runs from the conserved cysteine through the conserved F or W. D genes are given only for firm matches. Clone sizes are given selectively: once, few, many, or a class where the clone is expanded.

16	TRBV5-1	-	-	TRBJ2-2	TGCGCCAGCAGCTTGATTTCGCTCACCTCCACCGGGGAGCTGTTTTTT	CASSLISLTSTGELFF
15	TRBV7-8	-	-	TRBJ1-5	TGTGCCAGCAGCTTAGAAGGACAGTGGCCTCAGCCCCAGCATTTT	CASSLEGQWPQPQHF
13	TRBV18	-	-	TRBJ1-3	TGTGCCAGCTCAAACGGGGCCGGAAACACCATATATTTT	CASSNGAGNTIYF
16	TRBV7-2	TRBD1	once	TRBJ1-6	TGTGCCAGCAGCCCGGTTGGGACAGCGATTAATTCACCCCTCCACTTT	CASSPVGTAINSPLHF
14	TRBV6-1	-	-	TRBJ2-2	TGTGCCAGCGGATCCCTGGCCGGCACCGGGGAGCTGTTTTTT	CASGSLAGTGELFF
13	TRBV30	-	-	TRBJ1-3	TGTGCCTGGAGTGGTGGATCTGGAAACACCATATATTTT	CAWSGGSGNTIYF
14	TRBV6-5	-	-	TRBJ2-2	TGTGCCAGCAGCCAGGGGGGGGCGGTCGGGGAGCTGTTTTTT	CASSQGGAVGELFF
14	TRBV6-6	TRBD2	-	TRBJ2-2	TGTGCCCTTGGATCGAGGGAGCGGGGCGGGGAGCTGTTTTTT	CALGSRERGGELFF
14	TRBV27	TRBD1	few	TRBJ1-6	TGTGCCAGCAGACGGGGGACAGAGAATTCACCCCTCCACTTT	CASRRGTENSPLHF
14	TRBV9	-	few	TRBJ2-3	TGTGCCAGCAGCGTAGAAATGGGCACAGATACGCAGTATTTT	CASSVEMGTDTQYF
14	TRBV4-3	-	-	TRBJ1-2	TGCGCCAGCAGCCAAGATGTCGCAGGGTTCGGCTACACCTTC	CASSQDVAGFGYTF
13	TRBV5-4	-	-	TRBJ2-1	TGTGCCAGCAGCTTACAGGGCACCAATGAGCAGTTCTTC	CASSLQGTNEQFF
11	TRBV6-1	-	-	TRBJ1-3	TGTGAATCCAGGTTATTAGACACCATATATTTT	CESRLLDTIYF